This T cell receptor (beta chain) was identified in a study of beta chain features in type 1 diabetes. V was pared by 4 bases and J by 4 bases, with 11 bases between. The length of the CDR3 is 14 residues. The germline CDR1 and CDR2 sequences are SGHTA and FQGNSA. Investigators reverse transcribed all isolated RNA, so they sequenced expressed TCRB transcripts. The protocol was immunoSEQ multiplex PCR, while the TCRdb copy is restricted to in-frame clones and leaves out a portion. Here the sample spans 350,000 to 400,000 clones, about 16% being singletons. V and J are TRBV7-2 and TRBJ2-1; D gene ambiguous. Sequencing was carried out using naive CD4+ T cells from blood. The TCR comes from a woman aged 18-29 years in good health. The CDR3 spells CASSYQASYNEQFF. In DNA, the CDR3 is TGTGCCAGCAGCTACCAGGCCAGTTACAATGAGCAGTTCTTC.